This TCR beta chain was identified in a study of blood T cells in healthy people across ages (dated by TCRdb to between 2014 and 2017). A note on the overall study: In model experiments, template switching captured roughly one uniquely barcoded TCR beta cDNA molecule for every two T cells. To avoid experimental bias, donors of different ages were spread randomly across the sequencing lanes. For two donors (one aged 18 to 30 and one aged 80 or older), the study analyzed two additional independent replicas of 1 million unique cDNA reads from the same blood draw. To track age-related changes in TCR beta repertoire diversity, the study relied on deep sequencing normalized with unique cDNA molecular identifiers. The donors were divided into four age groups: young (average around 16 years), middle-aged (around 37), aged (approximately 62) and long-lived (roughly 82). Beyond this particular receptor, the publication reports: Compared with the aged group, more naive CD4+ T cells, fewer expanded clones and increased TCR diversity were shown by the long-lived group, suggesting age selection. Because the CMV infection status of the donors was unknown, age-related changes in expanded clonotypes may potentially have been confounded. The percentage of naive T cells measured by flow cytometry correlated strongly with observed TCR beta diversity. As age increased, observed TCR beta diversity per million T cells dropped in a roughly linear way, and a significant reduction was already evident by age around 41. Conclusive comparison of naive and antigen-experienced compartments was prevented by the profiling of bulk unsorted PBMCs. Estimates of total diversity based on one million sequenced T cells were considered lower bounds and underestimates.

The donors were some 36 Caucasian individuals from Russia, aged 6 to 90 years, who were systemically healthy. Roughly 9.5 milliliters of peripheral blood were drawn from each donor into EDTA-treated Vacutainer tubes. Ficoll-Paque density-gradient centrifugation was used to isolate PBMCs, with at least 6 million per sample. Trizol reagent was used to extract total RNA from the PBMCs, yielding at least 5.5 micrograms per sample. For every donor, an aliquot of PBMCs went through flow cytometry to measure the percentages of naive CD45RAhigh/CD27high T cells. Receptor amplification or capture employed 5' RACE. The instrument given in TCRdb is Illumina HiSeq 2500. A second roughly 6 to 11 cycle PCR used a sample-barcoded 5' primer and a J-beta primer mix. Each TCR beta cDNA molecule received a unique molecular identifier from a template-switch 5' adaptor carrying 12 random nucleotides. At least 2.5 million CDR3-containing paired-end reads were obtained from each sample. The Mint cDNA synthesis kit, primed by a TRBC-specific oligonucleotide, was used to synthesize first-strand cDNA from all RNA. Following uracil-DNA glycosylase treatment, all cDNA underwent a first 18-cycle PCR with the universal primers M1SS and BC2_uni_R. Per the authors' processing: Each sample was normalized by randomly selecting 1 million high-quality reads, each carrying a distinct molecular identifier. Reads sharing molecular identifiers were discarded rather than binned into consensus sequences. MiTCR, run with a Q25 quality threshold and the strictest error-elimination algorithm, handled CDR3 identification, clonotype clustering and error correction. Lower-bound total TCR beta diversity was estimated with a nonparametric unseen species model using Euler transformation. Through fastp at Q25 and MiXCR, TCRdb rebuilt clones from the public reads, retaining in-frame beta chains. Every CDR3 protein is listed once, alongside the most common genes and DNA of its rows. For this entry, the V and J calls and clone size follow TCRdb and not the study's own pipeline. This sample is represented by some 290,000 distinct CDR3 sequences; 27% of them were singletons. 29% of the sample lies in the top ten.

Trimming removed 2 bases from V and 3 bases from J, leaving 11 bases between the germline ends. The CDR3 covers 15 residues, taking in both the cysteine and the phenylalanine. The DNA shown is the 45-base CDR3, in frame from base 1. CDR1 and CDR2, per the germline V gene, are SNHLY and FYNNEI. Remarks on this clonotype: Its antigen target is currently unknown. No clone much larger than this one lies a single base away; base qualities are absent.

The sequence is built from TRBV2 and TRBJ2-1, with the D gene not clear enough to name. The receptor comes from a woman in her seventies in good health. The source material was blood. Here the CDR3 is given as CASSERVGGYNEQFF. The bases read TGTGCCAGCAGTGAAAGGGTTGGCGGCTACAATGAGCAGTTCTTC. With the portions outside the CDR3 filled from the reference TRBV2 and TRBJ2-1 genes, the complete variable region becomes EPEVTQTPSHQVTQMGQEVILRCVPISNHLYFYWYRQILGQKVEFLVSFYNNEISEKSEIFDDQFSVERPDGSNFTLKIRSTKLEDSAMYFCASSERVGGYNEQFFGPGTRLTVL.